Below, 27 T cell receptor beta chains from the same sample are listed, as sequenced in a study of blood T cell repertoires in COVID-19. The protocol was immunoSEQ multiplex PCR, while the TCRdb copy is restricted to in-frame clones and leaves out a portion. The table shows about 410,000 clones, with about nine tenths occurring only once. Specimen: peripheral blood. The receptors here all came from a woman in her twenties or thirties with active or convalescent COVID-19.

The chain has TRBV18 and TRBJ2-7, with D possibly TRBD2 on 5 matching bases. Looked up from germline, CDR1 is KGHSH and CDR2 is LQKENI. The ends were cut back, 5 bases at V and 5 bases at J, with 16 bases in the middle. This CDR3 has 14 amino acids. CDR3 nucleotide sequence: TGTGCCAGCTCAGGGGTCGACTACTCAAACGAGCAGTACTTC. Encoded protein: CASSGVDYSNEQYF. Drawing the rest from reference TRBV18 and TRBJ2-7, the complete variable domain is NAGVMQNPRHLVRRRGQEARLRCSPMKGHSHVYWYRQLPEEGLKFMVYLQKENIIDESGMPKERFSAEFPKEGPSILRIQQVVRGDSAAYFCASSGVDYSNEQYFGPGTRLTVT.

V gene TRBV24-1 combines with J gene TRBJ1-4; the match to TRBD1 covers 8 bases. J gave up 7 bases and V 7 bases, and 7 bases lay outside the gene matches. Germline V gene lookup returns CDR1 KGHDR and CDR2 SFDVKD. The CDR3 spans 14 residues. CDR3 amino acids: CATREDRGGEKLFF. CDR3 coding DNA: TGTGCCACCAGGGAAGACAGGGGCGGTGAAAAACTGTTTTTT.

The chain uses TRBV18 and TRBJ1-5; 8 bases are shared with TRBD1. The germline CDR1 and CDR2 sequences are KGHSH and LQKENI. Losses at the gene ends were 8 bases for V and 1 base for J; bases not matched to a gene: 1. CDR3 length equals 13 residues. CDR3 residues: CASGTGSNQPQHF. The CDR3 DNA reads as TGTGCCAGCGGGACAGGCAGCAATCAGCCCCAGCATTTT.

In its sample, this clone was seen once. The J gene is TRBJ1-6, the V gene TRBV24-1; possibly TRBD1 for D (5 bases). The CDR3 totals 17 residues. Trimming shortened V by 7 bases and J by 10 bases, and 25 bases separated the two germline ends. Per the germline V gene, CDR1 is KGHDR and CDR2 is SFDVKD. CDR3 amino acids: CATSVRNGHHIRSPLHF. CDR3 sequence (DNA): TGTGCCACCAGCGTTCGTAACGGACATCATATACGGTCACCCCTCCACTTT.

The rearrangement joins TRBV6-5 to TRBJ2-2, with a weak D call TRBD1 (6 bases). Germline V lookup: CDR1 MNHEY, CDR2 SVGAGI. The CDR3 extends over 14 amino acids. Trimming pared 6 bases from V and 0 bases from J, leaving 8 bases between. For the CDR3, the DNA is TGTGCCAGCAGCGGACAGACGAACACCGGGGAGCTGTTTTTT. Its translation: CASSGQTNTGELFF.

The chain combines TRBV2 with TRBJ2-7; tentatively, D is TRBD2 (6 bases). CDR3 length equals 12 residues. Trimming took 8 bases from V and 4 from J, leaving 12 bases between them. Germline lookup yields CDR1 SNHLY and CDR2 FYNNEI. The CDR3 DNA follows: TGTGCCAGCGGAAATCTAGCGTACGAGCAGTACTTC. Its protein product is CASGNLAYEQYF. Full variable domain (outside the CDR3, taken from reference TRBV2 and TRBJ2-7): EPEVTQTPSHQVTQMGQEVILRCVPISNHLYFYWYRQILGQKVEFLVSFYNNEISEKSEIFDDQFSVERPDGSNFTLKIRSTKLEDSAMYFCASGNLAYEQYFGPGTRLTVT.

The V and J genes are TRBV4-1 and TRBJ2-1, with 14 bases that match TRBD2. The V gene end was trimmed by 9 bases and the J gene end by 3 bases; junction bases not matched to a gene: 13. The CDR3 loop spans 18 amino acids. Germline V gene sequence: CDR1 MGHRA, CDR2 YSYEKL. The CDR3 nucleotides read TGCGCCAGTAGACTGGGGGGACTAGCGGGAGTCGACTACAATGAGCAGTTCTTC. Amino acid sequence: CASRLGGLAGVDYNEQFF.

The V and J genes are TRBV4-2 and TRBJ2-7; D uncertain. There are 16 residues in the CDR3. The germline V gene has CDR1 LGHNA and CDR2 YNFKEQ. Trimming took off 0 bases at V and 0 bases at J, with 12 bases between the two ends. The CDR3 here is CASSQDRVSPSYEQYF. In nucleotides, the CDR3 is TGTGCCAGCAGCCAAGATAGAGTTTCGCCCTCCTACGAGCAGTACTTC.

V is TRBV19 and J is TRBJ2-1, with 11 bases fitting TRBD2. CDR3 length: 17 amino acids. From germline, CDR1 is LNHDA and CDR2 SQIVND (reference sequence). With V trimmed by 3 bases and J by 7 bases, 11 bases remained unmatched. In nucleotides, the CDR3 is TGTGCCAGTAGTATTACGGCTAGCGGGAGGAATAGGAATGAGCAGTTCTTC. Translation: CASSITASGRNRNEQFF.

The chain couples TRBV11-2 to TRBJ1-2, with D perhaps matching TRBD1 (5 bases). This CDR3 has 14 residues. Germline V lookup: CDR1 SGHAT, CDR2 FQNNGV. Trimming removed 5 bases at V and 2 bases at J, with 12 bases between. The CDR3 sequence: CASSLRRANYGYTF. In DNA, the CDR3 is TGTGCCAGCAGCCTACGCAGGGCCAACTATGGCTACACCTTC. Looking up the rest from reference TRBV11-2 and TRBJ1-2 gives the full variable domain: EAGVAQSPRYKIIEKRQSVAFWCNPISGHATLYWYQQILGQGPKLLIQFQNNGVVDDSQLPKDRFSAERLKGVDSTLKIQPAKLEDSAVYLCASSLRRANYGYTFGSGTRLTVV.

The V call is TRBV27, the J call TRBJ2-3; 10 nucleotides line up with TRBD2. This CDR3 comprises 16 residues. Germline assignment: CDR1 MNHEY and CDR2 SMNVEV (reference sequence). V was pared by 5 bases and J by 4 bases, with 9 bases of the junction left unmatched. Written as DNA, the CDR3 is TGTGCCAGCAGTCCATCTAGCGGGAGTTTCGCAGATACGCAGTATTTT. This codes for CASSPSSGSFADTQYF.

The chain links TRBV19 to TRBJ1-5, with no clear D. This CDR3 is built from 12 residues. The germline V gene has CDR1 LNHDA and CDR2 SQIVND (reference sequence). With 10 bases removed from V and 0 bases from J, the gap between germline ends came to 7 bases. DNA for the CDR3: TGTGCCACCGGTTATAGCAATCAGCCCCAGCATTTT. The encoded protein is CATGYSNQPQHF.

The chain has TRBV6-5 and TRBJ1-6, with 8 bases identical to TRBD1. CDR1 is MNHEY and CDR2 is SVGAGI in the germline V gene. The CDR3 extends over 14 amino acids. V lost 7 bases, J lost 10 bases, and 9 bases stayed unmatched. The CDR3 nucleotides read TGTGCCAGCAACCAACAGGGGGAGAGATCACCCCTCCACTTT. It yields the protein CASNQQGERSPLHF.

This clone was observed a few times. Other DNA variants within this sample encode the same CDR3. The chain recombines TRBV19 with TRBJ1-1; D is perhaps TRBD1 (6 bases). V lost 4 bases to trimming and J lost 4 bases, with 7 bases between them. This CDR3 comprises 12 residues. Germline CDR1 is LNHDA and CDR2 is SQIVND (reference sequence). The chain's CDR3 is CASSTGVTEAFF. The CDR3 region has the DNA TGTGCCAGTAGTACAGGGGTCACTGAAGCTTTCTTT.

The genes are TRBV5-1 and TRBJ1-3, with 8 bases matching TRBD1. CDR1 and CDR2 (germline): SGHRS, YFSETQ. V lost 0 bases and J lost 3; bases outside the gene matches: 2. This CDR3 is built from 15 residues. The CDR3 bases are TGCGCCAGCAGCTTGGGGGGACAGGTTGGAAACACCATATATTTT. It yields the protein CASSLGGQVGNTIYF.

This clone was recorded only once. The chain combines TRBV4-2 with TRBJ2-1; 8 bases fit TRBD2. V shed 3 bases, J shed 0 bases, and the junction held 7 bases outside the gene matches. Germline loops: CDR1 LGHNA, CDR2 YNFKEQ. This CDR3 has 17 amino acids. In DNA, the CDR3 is TGTGCCAGCAGCCAGGACCATAGCGGGAACTCCTACAATGAGCAGTTCTTC. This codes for CASSQDHSGNSYNEQFF.

This CDR3 is CASSQRGQGASGNTIYF. The CDR3 DNA is TGTGCCAGCAGCCAAAGAGGACAGGGGGCTTCTGGAAACACCATATATTTT. The rearrangement uses TRBV3-1 (or the pseudogene TRBV3-2) and TRBJ1-3; 11 nucleotides agree with TRBD1. The CDR3 covers 17 residues. V lost 2 bases, J lost 1 base, and 4 bases stayed unmatched. The germline V gene encodes CDR1 LGHDT and CDR2 YNNKEL (reference sequence).

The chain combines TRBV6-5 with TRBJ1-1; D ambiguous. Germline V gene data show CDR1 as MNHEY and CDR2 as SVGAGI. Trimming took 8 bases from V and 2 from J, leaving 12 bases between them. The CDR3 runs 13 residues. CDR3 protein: CASQSGINTEAFF. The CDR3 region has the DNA TGTGCCAGCCAATCGGGAATAAACACTGAAGCTTTCTTT.

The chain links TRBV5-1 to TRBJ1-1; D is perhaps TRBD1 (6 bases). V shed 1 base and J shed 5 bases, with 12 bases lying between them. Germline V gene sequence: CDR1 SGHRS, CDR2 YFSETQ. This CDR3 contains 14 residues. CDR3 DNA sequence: TGCGCCAGCAGCTTGAACAGGGAAACTACTGAAGCTTTCTTT. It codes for CASSLNRETTEAFF.

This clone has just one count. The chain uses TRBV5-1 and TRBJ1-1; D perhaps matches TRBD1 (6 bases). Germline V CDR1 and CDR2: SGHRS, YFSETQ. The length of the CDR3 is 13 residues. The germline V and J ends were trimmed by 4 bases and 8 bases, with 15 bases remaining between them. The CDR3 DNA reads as TGCGCCAGCAGCCTCCAAGACAGGCAAGAAGCTTTCTTT. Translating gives CASSLQDRQEAFF.

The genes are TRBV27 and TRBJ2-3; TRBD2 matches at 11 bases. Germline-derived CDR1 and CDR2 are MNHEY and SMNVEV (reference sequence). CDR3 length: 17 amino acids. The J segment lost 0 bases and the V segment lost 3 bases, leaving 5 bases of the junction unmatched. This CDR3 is CASSFLLAGGSTDTQYF. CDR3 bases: TGTGCCAGCAGTTTTCTTTTAGCGGGGGGGAGCACAGATACGCAGTATTTT.

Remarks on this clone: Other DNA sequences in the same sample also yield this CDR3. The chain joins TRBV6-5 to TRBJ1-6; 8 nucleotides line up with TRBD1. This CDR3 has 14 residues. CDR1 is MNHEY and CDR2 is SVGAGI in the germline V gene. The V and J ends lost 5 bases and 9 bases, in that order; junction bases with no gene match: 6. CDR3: CASSTGTGGSPLHF. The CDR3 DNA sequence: TGTGCCAGCAGTACCGGGACAGGAGGTTCACCCCTCCACTTT.

The CDR3 DNA reads as TGTGCCAGCTCACCAAACGGACAGGGCCCCATAAGCACTGAAGCTTTCTTT. Translation: CASSPNGQGPISTEAFF. The chain recombines TRBV18 with TRBJ1-1; 8 bases are a match to TRBD1. CDR1 KGHSH and CDR2 LQKENI come from the germline V gene. The CDR3 sequence is 17 residues long. The junction had 12 bases not matched to a gene; V was cut back by 2 bases and J by 4 bases.

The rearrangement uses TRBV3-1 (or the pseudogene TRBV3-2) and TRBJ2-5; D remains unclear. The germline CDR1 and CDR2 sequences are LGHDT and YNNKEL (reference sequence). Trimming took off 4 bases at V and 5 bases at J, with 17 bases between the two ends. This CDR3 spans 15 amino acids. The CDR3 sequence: CASSPFSSRRETQYF. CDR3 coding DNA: TGTGCCAGCAGCCCCTTCTCATCGAGGCGGGAGACCCAGTACTTC.

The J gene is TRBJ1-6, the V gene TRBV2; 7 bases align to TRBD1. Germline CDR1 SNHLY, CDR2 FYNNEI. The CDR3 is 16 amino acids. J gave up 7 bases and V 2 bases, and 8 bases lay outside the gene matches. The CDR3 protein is CASSESSTGSNSPLHF. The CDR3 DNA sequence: TGTGCCAGCAGTGAAAGTTCGACAGGGTCGAATTCACCCCTCCACTTT.

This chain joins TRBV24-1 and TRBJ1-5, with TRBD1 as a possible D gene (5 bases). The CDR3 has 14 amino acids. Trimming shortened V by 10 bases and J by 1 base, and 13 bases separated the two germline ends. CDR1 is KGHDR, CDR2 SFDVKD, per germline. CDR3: CATEEQVSNQPQHF. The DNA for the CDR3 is TGTGCCACTGAAGAACAGGTGAGCAATCAGCCCCAGCATTTT.

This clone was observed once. CDR3 protein: CASNIGLGPRYEQYF. CDR3 in DNA: TGTGCCAGCAATATAGGACTAGGGCCTAGGTACGAGCAGTACTTC. The rearrangement links TRBV2 to TRBJ2-7; 7 bases are shared with TRBD2. The CDR3 has 15 amino acids. V dropped 7 bases and J dropped 4; count of bases not matched to a gene: 13. The germline gives CDR1 SNHLY, CDR2 FYNNEI.